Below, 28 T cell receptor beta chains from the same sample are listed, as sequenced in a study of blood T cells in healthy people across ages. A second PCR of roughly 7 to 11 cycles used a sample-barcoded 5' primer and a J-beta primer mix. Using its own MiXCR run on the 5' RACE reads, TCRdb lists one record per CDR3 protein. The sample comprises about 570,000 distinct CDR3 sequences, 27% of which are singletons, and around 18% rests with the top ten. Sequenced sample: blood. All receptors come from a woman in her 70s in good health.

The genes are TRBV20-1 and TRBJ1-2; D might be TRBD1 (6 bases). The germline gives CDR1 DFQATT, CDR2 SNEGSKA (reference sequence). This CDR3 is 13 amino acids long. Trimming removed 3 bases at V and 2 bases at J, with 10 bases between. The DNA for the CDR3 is TGCAGTGCTAGGGACAGAGGAAACTATGGCTACACCTTC. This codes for CSARDRGNYGYTF.

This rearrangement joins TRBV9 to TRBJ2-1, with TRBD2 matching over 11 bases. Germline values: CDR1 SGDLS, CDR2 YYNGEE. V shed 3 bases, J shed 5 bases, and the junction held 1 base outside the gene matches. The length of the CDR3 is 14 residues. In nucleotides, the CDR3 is TGTGCCAGCAGCGGGGGACTAGCGGACAATGAGCAGTTCTTC. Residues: CASSGGLADNEQFF.

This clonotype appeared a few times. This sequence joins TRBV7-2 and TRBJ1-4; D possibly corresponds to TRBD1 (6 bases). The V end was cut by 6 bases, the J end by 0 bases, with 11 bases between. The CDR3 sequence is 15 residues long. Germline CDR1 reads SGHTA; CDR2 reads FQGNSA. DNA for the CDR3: TGTGCCAGCAGATTCCAGGGGACAACTAATGAAAAACTGTTTTTT. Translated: CASRFQGTTNEKLFF.

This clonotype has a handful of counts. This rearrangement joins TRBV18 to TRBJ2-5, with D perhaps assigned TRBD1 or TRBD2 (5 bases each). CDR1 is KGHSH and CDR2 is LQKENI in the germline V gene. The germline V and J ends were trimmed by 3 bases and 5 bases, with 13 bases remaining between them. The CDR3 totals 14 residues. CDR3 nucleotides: TGTGCCAGCTCACCGGAGCAGGGCGGGGAGACCCAGTACTTC. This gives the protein CASSPEQGGETQYF.

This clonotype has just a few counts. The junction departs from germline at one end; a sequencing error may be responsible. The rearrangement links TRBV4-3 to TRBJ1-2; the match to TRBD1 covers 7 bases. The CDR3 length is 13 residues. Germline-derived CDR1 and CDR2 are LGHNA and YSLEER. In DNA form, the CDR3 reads TGTGCCAGCAGCCAGGACAGGTCCTATGGCTACACCTTC. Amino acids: CASSQDRSYGYTF.

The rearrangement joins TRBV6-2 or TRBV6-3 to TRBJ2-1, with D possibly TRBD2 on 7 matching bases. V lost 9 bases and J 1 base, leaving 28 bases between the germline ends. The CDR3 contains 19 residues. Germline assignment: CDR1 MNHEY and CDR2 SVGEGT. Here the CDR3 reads CASTDRTRYWGKSYNEQFF. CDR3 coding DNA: TGTGCCAGTACCGACAGGACTAGATACTGGGGCAAGTCCTACAATGAGCAGTTCTTC.

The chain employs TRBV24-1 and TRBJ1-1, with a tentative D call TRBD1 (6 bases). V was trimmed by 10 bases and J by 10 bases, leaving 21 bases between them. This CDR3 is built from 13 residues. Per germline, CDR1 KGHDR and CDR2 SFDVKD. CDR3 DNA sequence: TGTGCCACTTCCCATCGGGGTCAAGGGGGAGCTTTCTTT. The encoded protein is CATSHRGQGGAFF.

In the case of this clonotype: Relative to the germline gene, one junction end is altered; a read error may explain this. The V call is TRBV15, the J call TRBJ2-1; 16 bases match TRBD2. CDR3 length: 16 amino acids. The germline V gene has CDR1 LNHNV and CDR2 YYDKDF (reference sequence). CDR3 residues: CVTSRGLAGGDNEQFF. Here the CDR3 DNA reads TGTGTCACCAGCAGGGGACTAGCGGGGGGGGACAATGAGCAGTTCTTC.

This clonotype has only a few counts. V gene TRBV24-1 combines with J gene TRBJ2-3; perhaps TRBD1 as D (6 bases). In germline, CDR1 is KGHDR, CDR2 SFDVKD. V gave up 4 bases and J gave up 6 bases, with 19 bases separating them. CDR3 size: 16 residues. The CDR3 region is CATSERRQDPLDTQYF. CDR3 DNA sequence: TGTGCCACCAGTGAGAGGCGACAGGACCCCTTGGATACGCAGTATTTT.

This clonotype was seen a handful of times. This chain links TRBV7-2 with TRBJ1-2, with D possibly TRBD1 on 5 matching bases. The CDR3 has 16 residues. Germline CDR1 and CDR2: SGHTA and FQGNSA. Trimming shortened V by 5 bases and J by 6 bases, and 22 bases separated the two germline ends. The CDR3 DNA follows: TGTGCCAGCAGCCCCTTGCGGGCAGTGGGGCTGCATGGCTACACCTTC. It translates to CASSPLRAVGLHGYTF. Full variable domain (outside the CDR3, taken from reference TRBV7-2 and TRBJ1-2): GAGVSQSPSNKVTEKGKDVELRCDPISGHTALYWYRQSLGQGLEFLIYFQGNSAPDKSGLPSDRFSAERTGGSVSTLTIQRTQQEDSAVYLCASSPLRAVGLHGYTFGSGTRLTVV.

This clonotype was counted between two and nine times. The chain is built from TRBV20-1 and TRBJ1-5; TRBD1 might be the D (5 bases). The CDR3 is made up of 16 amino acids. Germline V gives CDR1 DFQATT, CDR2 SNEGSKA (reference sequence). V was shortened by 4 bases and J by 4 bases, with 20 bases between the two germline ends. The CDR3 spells CSATTGTGTLNQPQHF. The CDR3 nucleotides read TGCAGTGCTACCACCGGGACGGGTACACTGAATCAGCCCCAGCATTTT.

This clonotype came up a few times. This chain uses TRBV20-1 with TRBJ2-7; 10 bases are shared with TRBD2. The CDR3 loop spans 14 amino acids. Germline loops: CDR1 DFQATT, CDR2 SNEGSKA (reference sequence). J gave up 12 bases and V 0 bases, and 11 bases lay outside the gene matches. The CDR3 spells CSARDRTSGVDLYF. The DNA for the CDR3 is TGCAGTGCTAGAGATCGAACTAGCGGGGTCGACCTGTACTTC.

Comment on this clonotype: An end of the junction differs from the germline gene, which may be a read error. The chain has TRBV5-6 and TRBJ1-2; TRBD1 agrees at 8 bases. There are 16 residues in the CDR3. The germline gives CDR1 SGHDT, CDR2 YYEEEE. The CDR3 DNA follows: TGCGCCAGCAGCTTTCCCGGGACAGGAACTATCTATGGCTACACCTTC. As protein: CASSFPGTGTIYGYTF.

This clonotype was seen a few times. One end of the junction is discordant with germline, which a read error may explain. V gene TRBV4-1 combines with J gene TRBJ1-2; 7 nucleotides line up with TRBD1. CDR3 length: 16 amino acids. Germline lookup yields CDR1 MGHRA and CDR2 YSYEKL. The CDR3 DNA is TGCGCCAGCAACCAAGATAGGGGGCTGGTTGGCTATGGCTACACCTTC. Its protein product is CASNQDRGLVGYGYTF.

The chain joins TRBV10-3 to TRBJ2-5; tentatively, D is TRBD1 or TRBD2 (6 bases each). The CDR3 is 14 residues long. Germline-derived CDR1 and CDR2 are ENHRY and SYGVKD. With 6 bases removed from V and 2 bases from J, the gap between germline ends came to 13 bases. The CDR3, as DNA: TGTGCCATCAGGGGGGGCCCAACTCAAGAGACCCAGTACTTC. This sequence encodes CAIRGGPTQETQYF.

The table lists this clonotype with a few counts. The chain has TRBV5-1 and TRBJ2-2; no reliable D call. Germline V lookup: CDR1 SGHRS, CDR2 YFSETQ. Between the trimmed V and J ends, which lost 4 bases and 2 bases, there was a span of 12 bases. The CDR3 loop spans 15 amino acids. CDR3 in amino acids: CASSPNNINTGELFF. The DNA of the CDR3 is TGCGCCAGCAGCCCGAATAACATTAACACCGGGGAGCTGTTTTTT.

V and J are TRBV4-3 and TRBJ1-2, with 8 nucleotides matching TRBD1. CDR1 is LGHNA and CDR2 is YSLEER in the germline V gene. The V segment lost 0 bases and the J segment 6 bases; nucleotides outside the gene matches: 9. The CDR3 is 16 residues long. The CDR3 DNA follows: TGCGCCAGCAGCCAAGATCTAAAGACAGGGGTGGATGGCTACACCTTC. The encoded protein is CASSQDLKTGVDGYTF.

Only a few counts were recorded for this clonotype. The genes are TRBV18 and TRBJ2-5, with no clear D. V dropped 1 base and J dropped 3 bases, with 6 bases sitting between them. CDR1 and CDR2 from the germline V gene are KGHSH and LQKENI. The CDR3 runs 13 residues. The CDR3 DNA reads TGTGCCAGCTCACCACAAAGAGAAGAGACCCAGTACTTC. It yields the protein CASSPQREETQYF. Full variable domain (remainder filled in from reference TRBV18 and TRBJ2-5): NAGVMQNPRHLVRRRGQEARLRCSPMKGHSHVYWYRQLPEEGLKFMVYLQKENIIDESGMPKERFSAEFPKEGPSILRIQQVVRGDSAAYFCASSPQREETQYFGPGTRLLVL.

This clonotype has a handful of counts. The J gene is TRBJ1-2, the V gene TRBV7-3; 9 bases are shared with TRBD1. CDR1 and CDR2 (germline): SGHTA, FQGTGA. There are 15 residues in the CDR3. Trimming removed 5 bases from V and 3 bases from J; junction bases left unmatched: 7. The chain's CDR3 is CASSPRTGEDYGYTF. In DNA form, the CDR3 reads TGTGCCAGCAGCCCCAGGACAGGGGAGGACTATGGCTACACCTTC.

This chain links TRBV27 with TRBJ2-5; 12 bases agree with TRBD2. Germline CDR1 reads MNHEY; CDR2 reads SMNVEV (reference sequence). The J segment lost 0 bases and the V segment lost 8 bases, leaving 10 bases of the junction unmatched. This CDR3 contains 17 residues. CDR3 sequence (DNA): TGTGCCAGCGGCCCGACTAGCGGGGGCCTGTACCAAGAGACCCAGTACTTC. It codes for CASGPTSGGLYQETQYF.

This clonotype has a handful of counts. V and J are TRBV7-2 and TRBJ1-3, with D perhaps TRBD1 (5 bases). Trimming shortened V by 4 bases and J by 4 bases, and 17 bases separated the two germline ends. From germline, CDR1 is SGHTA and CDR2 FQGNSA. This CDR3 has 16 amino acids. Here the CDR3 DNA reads TGTGCCAGCAGCTACCTTCAGGGAAGCAAGGGAAACACCATATATTTT. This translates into CASSYLQGSKGNTIYF.

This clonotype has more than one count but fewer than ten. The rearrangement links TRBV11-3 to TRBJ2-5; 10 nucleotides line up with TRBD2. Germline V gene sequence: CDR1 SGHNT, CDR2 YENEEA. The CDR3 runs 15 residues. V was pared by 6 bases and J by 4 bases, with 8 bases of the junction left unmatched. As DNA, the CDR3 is TGTGCCAGCAGAGGAGCGGGGGGGCCTCGAGAGACCCAGTACTTC. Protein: CASRGAGGPRETQYF.

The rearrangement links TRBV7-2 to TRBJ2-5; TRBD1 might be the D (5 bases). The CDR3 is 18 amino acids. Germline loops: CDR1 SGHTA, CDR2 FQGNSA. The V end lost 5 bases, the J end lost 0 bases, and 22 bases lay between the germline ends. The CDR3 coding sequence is TGTGCCAGCAGCCATCCCCGGGCCGGTGACAGAGACCAAGAGACCCAGTACTTC. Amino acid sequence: CASSHPRAGDRDQETQYF.

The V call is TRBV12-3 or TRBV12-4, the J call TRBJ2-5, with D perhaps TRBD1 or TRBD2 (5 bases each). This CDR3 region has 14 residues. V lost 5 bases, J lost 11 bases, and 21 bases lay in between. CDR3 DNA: TGTGCCAGCAGTACCGGGACGGCGAAAACGACGCAGTACTTC. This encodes CASSTGTAKTTQYF.

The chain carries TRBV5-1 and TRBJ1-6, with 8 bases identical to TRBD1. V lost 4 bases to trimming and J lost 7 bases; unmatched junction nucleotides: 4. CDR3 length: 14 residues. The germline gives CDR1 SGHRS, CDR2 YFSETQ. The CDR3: CASSTDRANSPLHF. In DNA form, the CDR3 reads TGCGCCAGCAGCACGGACAGGGCGAATTCACCCCTCCACTTT.

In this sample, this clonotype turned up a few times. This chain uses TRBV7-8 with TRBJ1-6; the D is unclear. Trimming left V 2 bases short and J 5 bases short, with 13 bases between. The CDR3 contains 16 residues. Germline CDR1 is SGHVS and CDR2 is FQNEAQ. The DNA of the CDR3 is TGTGCCAGCAGCTTACTGGTGCGAGGGAATAATTCACCCCTCCACTTT. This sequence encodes CASSLLVRGNNSPLHF.

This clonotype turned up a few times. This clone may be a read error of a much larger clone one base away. Here the CDR3 reads CASGLIGLKETQYF. In nucleotides, the CDR3 is TGTGCTAGTGGTTTGATCGGACTAAAGGAGACCCAGTACTTC. The genes are TRBV12-5 and TRBJ2-5, with D possibly TRBD2 on 6 matching bases. This CDR3 region has 14 residues. From germline, CDR1 is LGHNT and CDR2 FRNRAP. Trimming pared 2 bases from V and 5 bases from J, leaving 12 bases between. The variable domain in full, with the rest retrieved from reference TRBV12-5 and TRBJ2-5, is DARVTQTPRHKVTEMGQEVTMRCQPILGHNTVFWYRQTMMQGLELLAYFRNRAPLDDSGMPKDRFSAEMPDATLATLKIQPSEPRDSAVYFCASGLIGLKETQYFGPGTRLLVL.

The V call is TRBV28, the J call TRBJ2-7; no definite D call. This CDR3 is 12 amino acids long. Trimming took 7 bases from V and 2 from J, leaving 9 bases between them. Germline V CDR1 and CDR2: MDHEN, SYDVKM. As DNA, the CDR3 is TGTGCCAGCACCCACTCAACCTACGAGCAGTACTTC. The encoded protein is CASTHSTYEQYF.